This T cell receptor (beta chain) was captured by sequencing in a study of T cells in localized non-small cell lung cancer. Study results and caveats: The highest T cell clonality was in uninvolved adjacent lung, above tumor. Adjacent lung was found to contain a median approximately 50 of the top 100 tumor clones.

The CDR3 loop spans 14 amino acids. Germline V lookup: CDR1 PRHDT, CDR2 FYEKMQ (reference sequence). Trimming removed 10 bases from V and 0 bases from J; junction bases left unmatched: 7. The sample holds one count of this clone. Its antigen is as yet unknown. This table comes from immunoSEQ multiplex PCR, and its TCRdb copy is limited to in-frame clones, with some not included. The table lists more than 30,000 clones, 88% of them singletons, with under 5% in the top ten. The starting material was peripheral blood mononuclear cells, obtained before any cancer treatment. The TCR originated in a woman aged 40-70 years with stage III lung adenocarcinoma. The J gene is TRBJ1-1, the V gene TRBV13; 8 nucleotides line up with TRBD1. The CDR3 DNA reads TGTGCCACCAGGGGGCGGGGGATGAACACTGAAGCTTTCTTT. Amino acid sequence: CATRGRGMNTEAFF.